These 21 T cell receptor beta chains share one sample of origin, sequenced in a study of T cells in Graves' hyperthyroidism and ophthalmopathy. Amplified regions were TCR beta CDR3 sequences from RNA transcripts. The HTBI primer set served for first-round RT-PCR of the TCR CDR3. MiXCR was run by TCRdb on the multiplex PCR reads, yielding one entry per CDR3 protein. The repertoire holds a few hundred thousand distinct CDR3 sequences, with more than 15% as singletons. Sequencing was done on a sample of blood. These receptors originate from a woman between 18 and 29 years old with Graves' hyperthyroidism.

The CDR3 DNA is TGCAGCGTTGAAAGGGTTCGAGAGACCCAGTACTTC. It is translated as CSVERVRETQYF. The V call is TRBV29-1, the J call TRBJ2-5; D remains unclear. CDR3 size: 12 residues. Trimming removed 2 bases from V and 4 bases from J, with 8 bases in between. From germline, CDR1 is SQVTM and CDR2 ANQGSEA.

The chain has TRBV9 and TRBJ2-3; weak D call: TRBD1 (6 bases). The CDR3 totals 15 residues. The V and J ends lost 0 bases and 2 bases respectively, with 10 bases between them. Germline values: CDR1 SGDLS, CDR2 YYNGEE. CDR3 DNA: TGTGCCAGCAGCGTAGGGAACAGGGACACAGATACGCAGTATTTT. Its translation is CASSVGNRDTDTQYF.

As regards this clonotype: This may arise from a read error, as a much more abundant clone is one base away. The V call is TRBV27, the J call TRBJ2-2; D is ambiguous. This CDR3 is built from 12 residues. Germline V CDR1 and CDR2: MNHEY, SMNVEV (reference sequence). Trimming cost V 3 bases and J 6 bases, with 5 bases left between them. Here the CDR3 reads CASSFNPGELFF. For the CDR3, the DNA is TGTGCCAGCAGTTTCAACCCCGGGGAGCTGTTTTTT.

This sequence joins TRBV4-1 and TRBJ1-4; possible D gene TRBD1, 6 bases. There are 16 residues in the CDR3. V lost 0 bases and J 7 bases, leaving 15 bases between the germline ends. Germline loops: CDR1 MGHRA, CDR2 YSYEKL. Written as DNA, the CDR3 is TGCGCCAGCAGCCAAGATGGGGGGGCGCGGGGTGAAAAACTGTTTTTT. It yields the protein CASSQDGGARGEKLFF.

In this sample, this clonotype turned up many times. Written as DNA, the CDR3 is TGCAGCGTTGCGGGACGGATGACTGGGGAGCAGTACTTC. Translation: CSVAGRMTGEQYF. The chain combines TRBV29-1 with TRBJ2-7; the D gene could be TRBD1 or TRBD2 (5 bases each). The CDR3 totals 13 residues. The V gene lost 4 bases and the J gene lost 7 bases, with 17 bases spanning the gap. Germline CDR1 SQVTM, CDR2 ANQGSEA.

This clonotype was detected many times. The chain combines TRBV4-1 with TRBJ2-3; 11 nucleotides align to TRBD2. The V and J ends lost 3 bases and 5 bases, in that order; junction bases with no gene match: 4. The CDR3 is 15 residues long. The germline CDR1 and CDR2 sequences are MGHRA and YSYEKL. The CDR3 is CASSQGLAGGDTQYF. The CDR3 DNA reads as TGCGCCAGCAGCCAGGGGCTAGCGGGAGGAGATACGCAGTATTTT.

This clonotype was counted only a few times. The gene calls are TRBV15 and TRBJ2-7; no clear D gene. V lost 1 base to trimming and J lost 5 bases, with 12 bases between them. The CDR3 runs 14 residues. CDR1 LNHNV and CDR2 YYDKDF come from the germline V gene (reference sequence). The CDR3 bases are TGTGCCACCAGCAGAGTACACAATTCACACGAGCAGTACTTC. Its translation is CATSRVHNSHEQYF.

In regard to this clonotype: This may arise from a read error, as a much more abundant clone is one base away. This sequence joins TRBV10-3 and TRBJ2-6, with no clear D. Germline CDR1 is ENHRY and CDR2 is SYGVKD. Trimming shortened V by 4 bases and J by 0 bases, and 7 bases separated the two germline ends. The length of the CDR3 is 15 residues. The CDR3: CAISAGISGANVLTF. The DNA of the CDR3 is TGTGCCATCAGTGCTGGTATCTCTGGGGCCAACGTCCTGACTTTC.

This clonotype turned up a few times. This chain connects TRBV5-6 to TRBJ1-1, with 9 bases that match TRBD1. CDR1 is SGHDT and CDR2 is YYEEEE in the germline V gene. J lost 3 bases, V lost 5 bases, and 5 bases had no gene match. The CDR3 is 14 amino acids. The CDR3 is CASRTQGAHTEAFF. The CDR3 DNA reads TGTGCCAGCAGGACACAGGGGGCCCACACTGAAGCTTTCTTT.

V is TRBV2 and J is TRBJ2-1; 11 bases agree with TRBD2. The V and J ends lost 6 bases and 9 bases, in that order; junction bases with no gene match: 7. Germline V gives CDR1 SNHLY, CDR2 FYNNEI. The CDR3 totals 14 residues. Written as DNA, the CDR3 is TGTGCCAGCAGCGGTGATAGCGGGGGGGGTGAGCAGTTCTTC. It encodes CASSGDSGGGEQFF. Using reference TRBV2 and TRBJ2-1 for the parts outside the CDR3, the full variable domain is EPEVTQTPSHQVTQMGQEVILRCVPISNHLYFYWYRQILGQKVEFLVSFYNNEISEKSEIFDDQFSVERPDGSNFTLKIRSTKLEDSAMYFCASSGDSGGGEQFFGPGTRLTVL.

The chain recombines TRBV4-1 with TRBJ2-2, with D perhaps matching TRBD2 (6 bases). Looked up from germline, CDR1 is MGHRA and CDR2 is YSYEKL. V shed 1 base and J shed 4 bases, with 16 bases lying between them. This CDR3 has 17 residues. The CDR3, as DNA: TGCGCCAGCAGCCAAGGGAAGGGCGGGGTGATCACCGGGGAGCTGTTTTTT. Translated: CASSQGKGGVITGELFF.

This clonotype has more than one count but fewer than ten. The CDR3 loop is CSTPRGGPVTLYGYTF. The DNA of the CDR3 is TGCAGCACACCAAGGGGGGGCCCTGTTACCCTCTATGGCTACACCTTC. This chain links TRBV20-1 with TRBJ1-2; TRBD1 is a possible D gene (6 bases). Per the germline V gene, CDR1 is DFQATT and CDR2 is SNEGSKA (reference sequence). The CDR3 contains 16 residues.

V and J are TRBV28 and TRBJ1-3; D gene uncertain. Germline V gives CDR1 MDHEN, CDR2 SYDVKM. The CDR3 has 15 residues. V was clipped by 7 bases and J by 0 bases, with 13 bases between them. The CDR3 sequence is CASIDEGISGNTIYF. For the CDR3, the DNA is TGTGCCAGCATCGACGAAGGGATCTCTGGAAACACCATATATTTT.

The sample holds a few counts of this clonotype. The chain links TRBV29-1 to TRBJ1-2; D unresolved. V dropped 5 bases and J dropped 0 bases, with 4 bases sitting between them. This CDR3 has 11 amino acids. CDR1 is SQVTM and CDR2 is ANQGSEA in the germline V gene. CDR3 amino acids: CSVYSNYGYTF. CDR3 nucleotide sequence: TGCAGCGTTTACTCTAACTATGGCTACACCTTC.

This clonotype was recorded at least ten times. The CDR3 coding sequence is TGTGCCACCAGCAGAGTCAGGGTTCTCACAGATACGCAGTATTTT. Encoded protein: CATSRVRVLTDTQYF. The chain couples TRBV15 to TRBJ2-3, with TRBD1 as a possible D gene (5 bases). The CDR3 has 15 residues. CDR1 LNHNV and CDR2 YYDKDF come from the germline V gene (reference sequence). Trimming removed 1 base at V and 2 bases at J, with 10 bases between. The full variable domain, completed using reference TRBV15 and TRBJ2-3, is DAMVIQNPRYQVTQFGKPVTLSCSQTLNHNVMYWYQQKSSQAPKLLFHYYDKDFNNEADTPDNFQSRRPNTSFCFLDIRSPGLGDTAMYLCATSRVRVLTDTQYFGPGTRLTVL.

This clonotype was picked up many times. The chain has TRBV20-1 and TRBJ2-7, with D perhaps given as TRBD1 or TRBD2 (6 bases each). Germline values: CDR1 DFQATT, CDR2 SNEGSKA (reference sequence). This CDR3 region has 14 residues. V gave up 3 bases and J gave up 3 bases, with 15 bases separating them. The CDR3, as DNA: TGCAGTGCTAGGGTCTTACAGGGACTCTACGAGCAGTACTTC. It encodes CSARVLQGLYEQYF.

In its sample, this clonotype was seen a few times. This rearrangement joins TRBV7-9 to TRBJ2-2; no firm D call. Germline V gives CDR1 SEHNR, CDR2 FQNEAQ (reference sequence). CDR3 length equals 14 residues. Deletions cut 1 base from V and 4 bases from J, with 7 bases between. The DNA of the CDR3 is TGTGCCAGCAGCTTAGGGTGGGGCACCGGGGAGCTGTTTTTT. It specifies CASSLGWGTGELFF.

The chain combines TRBV24-1 with TRBJ2-1; 10 bases fit TRBD2. J was trimmed by 8 bases and V by 0 bases; bases with no gene match: 6. Germline V CDR1 and CDR2: KGHDR, SFDVKD. This CDR3 region has 16 residues. The CDR3 DNA is TGTGCCACCAGTGATTTGGGCAGCGGGGGGGCCCATGAGCAGTTCTTC. Translated: CATSDLGSGGAHEQFF.

The sample holds a few counts of this clonotype. This sequence joins TRBV19 and TRBJ1-2; no clear D gene. The germline CDR1 and CDR2 sequences are LNHDA and SQIVND (reference sequence). The CDR3 has 14 residues. Trimming cost V 3 bases and J 4 bases, with 12 bases left between them. In DNA form, the CDR3 reads TGTGCCAGTAGTATGGTTCGGACCTCCTATGGCTACACCTTC. Its protein product is CASSMVRTSYGYTF.

This clonotype was detected many times. This rearrangement joins TRBV7-9 to TRBJ1-1; D ambiguous. The germline CDR1 and CDR2 sequences are SEHNR and FQNEAQ (reference sequence). The V and J ends lost 2 bases and 4 bases respectively, with 11 bases between them. The CDR3 loop spans 14 amino acids. The CDR3 bases are TGTGCCAGCAGCTTACCCTTTGGTTCCACTGAAGCTTTCTTT. Its protein is CASSLPFGSTEAFF.

CDR3 nucleotide sequence: TGCGCCAGCAGCCCCGGGATACACTACGAGCAGTACTTC. Encoded protein: CASSPGIHYEQYF. The chain recombines TRBV5-1 with TRBJ2-7, with D tentatively TRBD2 (5 bases). V gave up 4 bases and J gave up 3 bases, with 11 bases separating them. This CDR3 comprises 13 residues. Germline CDR1 reads SGHRS; CDR2 reads YFSETQ.